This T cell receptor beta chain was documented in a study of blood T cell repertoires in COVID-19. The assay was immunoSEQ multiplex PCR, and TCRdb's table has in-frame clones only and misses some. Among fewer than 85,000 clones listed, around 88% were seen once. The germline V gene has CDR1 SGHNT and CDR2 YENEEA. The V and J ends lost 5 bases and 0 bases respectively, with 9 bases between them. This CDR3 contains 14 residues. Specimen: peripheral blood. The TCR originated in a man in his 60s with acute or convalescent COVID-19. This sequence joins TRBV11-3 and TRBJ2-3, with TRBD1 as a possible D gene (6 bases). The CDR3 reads CASSQGGSTDTQYF. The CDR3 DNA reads TGTGCCAGCAGCCAAGGGGGAAGCACAGATACGCAGTATTTT.